The text below deals with one TCR beta chain. Its antigen is not known. The study team obtained lesional scalp punch biopsies and peripheral blood from alopecia areata patients. Sequencing templates came from extracted RNA that was reverse transcribed into cDNA. Some clones are missing from TCRdb's copy, which holds only in-frame ones; the method was immunoSEQ multiplex PCR. The table shows about 15,000 clones, with more than 50% occurring only once. The sample originates from a study of CD8+ T cells in alopecia areata. Study results and limitations: It was lesional scalp, especially alopecia totalis/universalis, that showed higher clonality than normal scalp.

Trimming pared 2 bases from V and 5 bases from J, leaving 10 bases between. This CDR3 is built from 14 residues. Germline lookup yields CDR1 ENHRY and CDR2 SYGVKD. The chain couples TRBV10-3 to TRBJ2-1; the D is unclear. Material for sequencing was skin. The TCR comes from a human donor with alopecia areata. In nucleotides, the CDR3 is TGTGCCATCAGTGAGCGACCCTGGGACAATGAGCAGTTCTTC. It is translated as CAISERPWDNEQFF.